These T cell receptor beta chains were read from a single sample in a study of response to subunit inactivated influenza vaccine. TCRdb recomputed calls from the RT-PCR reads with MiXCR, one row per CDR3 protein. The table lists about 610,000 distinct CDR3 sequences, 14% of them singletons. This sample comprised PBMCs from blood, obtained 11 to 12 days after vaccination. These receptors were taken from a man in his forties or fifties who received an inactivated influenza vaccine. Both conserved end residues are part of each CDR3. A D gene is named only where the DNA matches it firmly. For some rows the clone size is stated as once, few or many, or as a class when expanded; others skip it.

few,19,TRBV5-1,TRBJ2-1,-,CASSLARGGQVSSYNEQFF,TGCGCCAGCAGCTTGGCCAGGGGGGGGCAGGTTAGCTCCTACAATGAGCAGTTCTTC
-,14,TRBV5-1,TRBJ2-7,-,CASSLIWGGYEQYF,TGCGCCAGCAGCTTGATCTGGGGTGGGTACGAGCAGTACTTC
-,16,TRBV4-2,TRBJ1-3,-,CASSQNGPNSGNTIYF,TGTGCCAGCAGCCAAAATGGACCGAACTCTGGAAACACCATATATTTT
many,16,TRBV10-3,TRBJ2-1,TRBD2,CAISEGRGGSYNEQFF,TGTGCCATCAGTGAAGGGCGGGGGGGCTCCTACAATGAGCAGTTCTTC
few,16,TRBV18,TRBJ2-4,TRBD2,CASSLTSGMAKNIQYF,TGTGCCAGCTCGCTGACTAGCGGGATGGCCAAAAACATTCAGTACTTC
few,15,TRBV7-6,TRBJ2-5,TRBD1,CASSLPGQGAETQYF,TGTGCCAGCAGCCTCCCGGGACAGGGGGCTGAGACCCAGTACTTC
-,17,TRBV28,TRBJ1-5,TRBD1,CASGVLLDRASNQPQHF,TGTGCCAGCGGTGTCCTCCTGGACAGGGCCAGCAATCAGCCCCAGCATTTT
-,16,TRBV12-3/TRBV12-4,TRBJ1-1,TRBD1,CASSPYRGASSTEAFF,TGTGCCAGCAGTCCATACAGGGGGGCTTCGAGTACTGAAGCTTTCTTT
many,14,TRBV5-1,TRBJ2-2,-,CASSLLQDTGELFF,TGCGCCAGCAGCTTGTTACAGGACACCGGGGAGCTGTTTTTT
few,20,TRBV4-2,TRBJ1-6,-,CASSQDPRLGSSSYNSPLHF,TGTGCCAGCAGCCAAGACCCCAGGTTGGGCTCGAGCTCCTATAATTCACCCCTCCACTTT
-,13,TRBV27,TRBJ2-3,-,CASSVTRSDTQYF,TGTGCCAGCAGTGTGACTAGGTCAGATACGCAGTATTTT
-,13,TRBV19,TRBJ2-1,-,CASRTRGRNEQFF,TGTGCCAGTAGGACCAGAGGACGGAATGAGCAGTTCTTC
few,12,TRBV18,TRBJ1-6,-,CASSGGNSPLHF,TGTGCCAGCTCTGGGGGTAATTCACCCCTCCACTTT
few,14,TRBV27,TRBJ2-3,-,CASSLPGAGDTQYF,TGTGCCAGCAGTTTACCCGGGGCAGGGGATACGCAGTATTTT
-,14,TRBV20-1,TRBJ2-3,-,CSAETGLHGDTQYF,TGCAGTGCCGAAACAGGGCTGCATGGAGATACGCAGTATTTT
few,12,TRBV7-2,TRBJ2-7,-,CASSVRGPEQYF,TGTGCCAGCAGCGTACGGGGGCCCGAGCAGTACTTC
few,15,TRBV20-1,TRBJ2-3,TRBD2,CSASGRGGSTDTQYF,TGCAGTGCGTCCGGGCGGGGGGGAAGCACAGATACGCAGTATTTT
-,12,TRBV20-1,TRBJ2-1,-,CSARVAYNEQFF,TGCAGTGCTAGAGTGGCCTACAATGAGCAGTTCTTC
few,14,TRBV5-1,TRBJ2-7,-,CASSLGNGGYEQYF,TGCGCCAGCAGCTTGGGGAATGGGGGCTACGAGCAGTACTTC
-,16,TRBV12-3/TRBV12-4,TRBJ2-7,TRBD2,CASRRPGLAGFYEQYF,TGTGCCAGCAGACGGCCGGGACTAGCGGGATTTTACGAGCAGTACTTC
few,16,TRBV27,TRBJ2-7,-,CASALGPPGPNYEQYF,TGTGCCAGCGCCTTGGGGCCCCCGGGACCAAATTACGAGCAGTACTTC
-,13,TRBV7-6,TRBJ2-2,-,CASSLAEYGELFF,TGTGCCAGCAGCTTAGCGGAGTACGGGGAGCTGTTTTTT
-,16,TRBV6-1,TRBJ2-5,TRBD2,CASSEAHGTSVETQYF,TGTGCCAGCAGTGAAGCGCACGGGACTAGCGTAGAGACCCAGTACTTC
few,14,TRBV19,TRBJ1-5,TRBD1,CASTRPGTAHAQHF,TGTGCCAGTACCCGCCCAGGGACAGCTCATGCCCAGCATTTT
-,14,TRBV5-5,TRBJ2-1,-,CASSLSPAWDEQFF,TGTGCCAGCAGCTTGTCACCCGCATGGGATGAGCAGTTCTTC
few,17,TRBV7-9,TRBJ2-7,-,CASSLESHSIPAYEQYF,TGTGCCAGCAGCTTAGAGTCCCACAGTATTCCAGCCTACGAGCAGTACTTC
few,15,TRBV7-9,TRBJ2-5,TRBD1,CASSSGQGRQETQYF,TGTGCCAGCAGCTCGGGACAGGGCCGCCAAGAGACCCAGTACTTC
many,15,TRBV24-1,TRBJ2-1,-,CATSDLQTDYNEQFF,TGTGCCACCAGTGATTTGCAAACCGATTACAATGAGCAGTTCTTC
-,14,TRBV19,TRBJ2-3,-,CASRVDSNTDTQYF,TGTGCCAGTAGAGTAGACAGTAACACAGATACGCAGTATTTT
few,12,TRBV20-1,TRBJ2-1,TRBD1,CSADRVRNEQFF,TGCAGTGCCGACAGGGTGCGCAATGAGCAGTTCTTC
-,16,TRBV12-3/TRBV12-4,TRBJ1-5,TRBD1,CASSPGTGINNQPQHF,TGTGCCAGCAGCCCTGGGACAGGTATTAACAATCAGCCCCAGCATTTT
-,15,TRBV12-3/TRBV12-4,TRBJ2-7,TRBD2,CASSLHGSGGLEQYF,TGTGCCAGCAGTTTACATGGTAGCGGGGGTCTCGAGCAGTACTTC
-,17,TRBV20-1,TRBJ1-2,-,CSASNLRGQKTNYGYTF,TGCAGTGCTAGTAATCTAAGAGGGCAGAAGACTAACTATGGCTACACCTTC
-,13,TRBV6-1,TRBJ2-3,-,CASKFRAADTQYF,TGTGCCAGCAAATTCAGGGCGGCAGATACGCAGTATTTT
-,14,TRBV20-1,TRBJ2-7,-,CSARKPLSSYEQYF,TGCAGTGCTAGAAAACCCCTGAGCTCCTACGAGCAGTACTTC
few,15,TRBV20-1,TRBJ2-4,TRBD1,CSAVGQAGAKNIQYF,TGCAGTGCGGTCGGACAGGCTGGGGCCAAAAACATTCAGTACTTC
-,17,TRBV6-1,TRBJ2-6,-,CASTRTASLSGANVLTF,TGTGCCAGCACCAGGACAGCTTCCCTCTCTGGGGCCAACGTCCTGACTTTC
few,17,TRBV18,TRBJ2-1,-,CASSPAGGNPGVNEQFF,TGTGCCAGCTCACCAGCCGGTGGCAATCCGGGGGTGAATGAGCAGTTCTTC
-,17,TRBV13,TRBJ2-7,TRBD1,CASSLSLDRANYYEQYF,TGTGCCAGCAGCTTAAGTTTAGACAGGGCCAACTACTACGAGCAGTACTTC
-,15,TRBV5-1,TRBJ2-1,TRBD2,CASSLLAGGQDEQFF,TGCGCCAGCAGCTTGCTAGCGGGAGGGCAAGATGAGCAGTTCTTC
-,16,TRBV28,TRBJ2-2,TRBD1,CASSLPGTGNTGELFF,TGTGCCAGCAGTCTCCCGGGGACAGGGAACACCGGGGAGCTGTTTTTT
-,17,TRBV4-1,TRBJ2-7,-,CASSQAEGIRGSYEQYF,TGCGCCAGCAGCCAAGCCGAGGGGATCAGGGGTTCCTACGAGCAGTACTTC
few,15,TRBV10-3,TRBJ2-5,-,CAISESKGSKGTQYF,TGTGCCATCAGTGAGTCGAAGGGCAGCAAGGGGACCCAGTACTTC
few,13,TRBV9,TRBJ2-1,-,CASSGGGFREQFF,TGTGCCAGCAGCGGAGGGGGGTTTCGGGAGCAGTTCTTC
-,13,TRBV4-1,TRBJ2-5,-,CASSQNSRETQYF,TGCGCCAGCAGCCAAAACAGTCGCGAGACCCAGTACTTC
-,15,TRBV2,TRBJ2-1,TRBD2,CASRGTSGSSNEQFF,TGTGCCAGCAGGGGGACTAGCGGATCCTCCAATGAGCAGTTCTTC
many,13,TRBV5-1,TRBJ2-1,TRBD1,CASSSGQGYEQFF,TGCGCCAGCAGCTCAGGACAGGGTTATGAGCAGTTCTTC
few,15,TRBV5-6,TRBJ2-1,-,CASSFWGHRYNEQFF,TGTGCCAGCAGCTTTTGGGGCCATCGTTACAATGAGCAGTTCTTC
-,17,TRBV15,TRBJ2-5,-,CATSSSPGAWDQETQYF,TGTGCCACCAGCTCCTCGCCCGGGGCTTGGGATCAAGAGACCCAGTACTTC
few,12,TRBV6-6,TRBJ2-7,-,CASSAGSTEQYF,TGTGCCAGCAGCGCCGGCTCGACCGAGCAGTACTTC
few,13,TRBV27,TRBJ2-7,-,CASSLFRTYEQYF,TGTGCCAGCAGTTTATTTAGGACCTACGAGCAGTACTTC